This T cell receptor beta chain came from a study of blood T cells in healthy people across ages. Study-wide points: Because donor CMV status was unknown, expanded clonotype changes were possibly confounded. Age advanced and TCR beta diversity per million T cells fell, roughly linearly.

The V end was cut by 8 bases, the J end by 4 bases, with 17 bases between. The germline V gene has CDR1 SQVTM and CDR2 ANQGSEA. There are 13 residues in the CDR3. With each sample, at least 6 micrograms of total RNA were extracted. A second about 6 to 12 cycle PCR used barcoded and J-beta primers. TCRdb re-analysed the 5' RACE reads in MiXCR, keeping a single row per CDR3 protein. The sample lists 1.5 million to 2 million distinct CDR3 sequences; approximately 50% were seen once. A remark on this clonotype: Its specificity is unknown.

Input material: blood. The J gene is TRBJ2-5, the V gene TRBV29-1; D is possibly TRBD2 (6 bases). The TCR sequence derives from a woman in her 40s in good health. Here the CDR3 reads CSTGRGRSETQYF. CDR3 DNA: TGCAGCACCGGACGGGGGAGGTCAGAGACCCAGTACTTC.